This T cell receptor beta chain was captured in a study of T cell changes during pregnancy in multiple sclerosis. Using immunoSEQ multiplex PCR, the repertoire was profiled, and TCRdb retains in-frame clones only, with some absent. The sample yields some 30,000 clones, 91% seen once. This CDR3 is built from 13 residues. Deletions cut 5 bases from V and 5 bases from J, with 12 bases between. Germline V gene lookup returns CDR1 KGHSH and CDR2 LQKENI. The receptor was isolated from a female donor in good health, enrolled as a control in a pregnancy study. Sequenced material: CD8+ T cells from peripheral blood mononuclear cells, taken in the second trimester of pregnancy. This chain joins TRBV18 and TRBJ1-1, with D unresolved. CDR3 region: CASSSQVKTEAFF. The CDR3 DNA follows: TGTGCCAGCTCATCGCAGGTAAAGACTGAAGCTTTCTTT.